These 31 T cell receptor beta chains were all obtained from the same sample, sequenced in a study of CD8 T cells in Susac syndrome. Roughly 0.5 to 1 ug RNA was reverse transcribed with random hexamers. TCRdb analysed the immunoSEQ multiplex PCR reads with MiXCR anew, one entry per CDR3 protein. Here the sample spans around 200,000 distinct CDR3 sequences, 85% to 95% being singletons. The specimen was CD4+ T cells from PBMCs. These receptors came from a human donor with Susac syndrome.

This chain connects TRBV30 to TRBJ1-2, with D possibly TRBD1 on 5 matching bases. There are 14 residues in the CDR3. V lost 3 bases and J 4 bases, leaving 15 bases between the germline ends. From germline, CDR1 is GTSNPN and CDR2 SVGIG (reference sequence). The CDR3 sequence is CAWRPDSGSYGYTF. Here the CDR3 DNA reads TGTGCCTGGAGGCCAGACAGCGGGAGCTATGGCTACACCTTC.

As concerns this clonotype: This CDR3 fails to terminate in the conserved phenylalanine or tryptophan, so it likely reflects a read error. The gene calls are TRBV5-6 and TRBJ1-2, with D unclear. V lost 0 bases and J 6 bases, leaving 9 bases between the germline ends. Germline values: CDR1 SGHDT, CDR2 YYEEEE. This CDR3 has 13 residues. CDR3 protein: CASSLVGGNGYTS. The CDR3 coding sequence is TGTGCCAGCAGCTTGGTTGGAGGGAATGGCTACACCTCC.

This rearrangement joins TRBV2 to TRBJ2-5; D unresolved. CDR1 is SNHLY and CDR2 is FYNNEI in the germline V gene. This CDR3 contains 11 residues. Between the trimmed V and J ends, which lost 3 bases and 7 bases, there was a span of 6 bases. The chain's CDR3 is CASSDYLTQYF. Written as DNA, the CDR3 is TGTGCCAGCAGTGATTATTTGACCCAGTACTTC.

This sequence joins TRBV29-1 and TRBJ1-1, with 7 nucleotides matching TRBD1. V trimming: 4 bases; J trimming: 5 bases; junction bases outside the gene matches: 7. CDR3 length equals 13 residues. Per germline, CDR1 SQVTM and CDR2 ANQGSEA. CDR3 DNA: TGCAGCGTTGGCGTGGGACAGAGGACTGAAGCTTTCTTT. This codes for CSVGVGQRTEAFF.

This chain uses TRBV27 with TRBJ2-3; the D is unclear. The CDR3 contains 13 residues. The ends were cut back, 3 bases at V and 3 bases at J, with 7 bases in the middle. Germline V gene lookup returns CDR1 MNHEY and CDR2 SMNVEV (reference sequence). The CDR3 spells CASSLLYTDTQYF. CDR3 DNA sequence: TGTGCCAGCAGTTTGTTGTATACAGATACGCAGTATTTT.

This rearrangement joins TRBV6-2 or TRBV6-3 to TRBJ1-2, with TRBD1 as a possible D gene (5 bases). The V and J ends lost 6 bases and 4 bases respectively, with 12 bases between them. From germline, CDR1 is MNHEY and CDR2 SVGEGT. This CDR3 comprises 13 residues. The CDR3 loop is CASRPSGTYGYTF. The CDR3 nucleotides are TGTGCCAGCAGACCCTCAGGGACCTATGGCTACACCTTC.

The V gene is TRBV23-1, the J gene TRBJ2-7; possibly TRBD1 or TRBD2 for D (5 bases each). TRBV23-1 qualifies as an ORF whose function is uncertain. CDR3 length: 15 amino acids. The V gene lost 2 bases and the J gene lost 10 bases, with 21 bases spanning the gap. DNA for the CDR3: TGCGCCAGCAGTCAAATCGGTTTTGGGGGAAGGGGTCAGTACTTC. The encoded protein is CASSQIGFGGRGQYF.

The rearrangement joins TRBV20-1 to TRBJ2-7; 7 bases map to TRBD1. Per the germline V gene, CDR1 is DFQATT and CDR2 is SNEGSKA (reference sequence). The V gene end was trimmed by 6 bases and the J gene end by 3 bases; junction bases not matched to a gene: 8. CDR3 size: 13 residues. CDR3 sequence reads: CSATGTVDYEQYF. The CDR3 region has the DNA TGCAGTGCAACCGGGACAGTTGACTACGAGCAGTACTTC.

The CDR3 nucleotides read TGTGCCAGCTCACCTTCCGGGAAAGCGGCCGCTAGCACAGATACGCAGTATTTT. It encodes CASSPSGKAAASTDTQYF. This chain joins TRBV18 and TRBJ2-3; a weak D match, TRBD2 (5 bases). The CDR3 is made up of 18 amino acids. V gave up 3 bases and J gave up 0 bases, with 19 bases separating them. The V gene's germline CDR1 is KGHSH and CDR2 LQKENI.

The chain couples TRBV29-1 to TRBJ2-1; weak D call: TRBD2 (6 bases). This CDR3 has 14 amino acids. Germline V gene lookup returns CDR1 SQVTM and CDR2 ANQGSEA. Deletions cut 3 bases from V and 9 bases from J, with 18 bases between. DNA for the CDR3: TGCAGCGTTGATAGCTCGGGAGCGCATACTGAGCAGTTCTTC. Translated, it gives CSVDSSGAHTEQFF.

The CDR3 region has the DNA TGTGCCAGCAGAACGACAGGGAGCTTTGATGGCTACACCTTC. Its translation is CASRTTGSFDGYTF. This chain joins TRBV28 and TRBJ1-2, with TRBD1 identical over 7 bases. This CDR3 region has 14 residues. Germline V lookup: CDR1 MDHEN, CDR2 SYDVKM. Unmatched junction bases numbered 10, after V lost 6 bases and J lost 6 bases.

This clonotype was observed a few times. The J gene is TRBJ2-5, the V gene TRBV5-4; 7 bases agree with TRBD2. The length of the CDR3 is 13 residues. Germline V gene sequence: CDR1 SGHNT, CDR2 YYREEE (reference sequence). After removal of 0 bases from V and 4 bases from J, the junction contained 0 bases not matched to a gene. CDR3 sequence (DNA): TGTGCCAGCAGCTTGGCGGGAGGAGAGACCCAGTACTTC. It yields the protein CASSLAGGETQYF.

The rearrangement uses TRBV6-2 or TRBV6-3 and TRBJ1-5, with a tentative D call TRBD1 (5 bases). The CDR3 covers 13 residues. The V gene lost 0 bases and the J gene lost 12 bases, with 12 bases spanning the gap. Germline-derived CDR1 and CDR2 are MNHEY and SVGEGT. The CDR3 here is CASSYSEKGHQHF. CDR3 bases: TGTGCCAGCAGTTACTCGGAGAAAGGACACCAGCATTTT.

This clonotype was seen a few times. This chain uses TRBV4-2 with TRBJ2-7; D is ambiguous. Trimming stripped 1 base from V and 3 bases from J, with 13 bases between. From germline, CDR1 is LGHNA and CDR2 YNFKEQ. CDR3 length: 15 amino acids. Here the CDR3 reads CASSQGEGPHYEQYF. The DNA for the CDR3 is TGTGCCAGCAGCCAAGGCGAAGGGCCACACTACGAGCAGTACTTC.

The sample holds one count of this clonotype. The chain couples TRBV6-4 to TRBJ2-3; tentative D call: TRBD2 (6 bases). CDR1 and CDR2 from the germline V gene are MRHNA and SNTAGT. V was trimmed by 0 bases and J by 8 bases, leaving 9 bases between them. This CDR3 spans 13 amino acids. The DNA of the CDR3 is TGTGCCAGCAGTGACTCACAGGAGGGTACGCAGTATTTT. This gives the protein CASSDSQEGTQYF.

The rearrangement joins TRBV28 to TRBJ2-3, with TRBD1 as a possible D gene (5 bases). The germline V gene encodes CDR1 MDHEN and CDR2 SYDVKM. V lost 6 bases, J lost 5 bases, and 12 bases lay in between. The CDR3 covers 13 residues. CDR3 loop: CASRRFRGDTQYF. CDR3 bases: TGTGCCAGCAGACGTTTTAGGGGAGATACGCAGTATTTT.

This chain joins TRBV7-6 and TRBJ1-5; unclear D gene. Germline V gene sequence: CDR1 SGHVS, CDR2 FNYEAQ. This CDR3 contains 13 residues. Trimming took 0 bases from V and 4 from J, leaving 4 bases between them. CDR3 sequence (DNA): TGTGCCAGCAGCTTAGCGACGAATCAGCCCCAGCATTTT. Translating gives CASSLATNQPQHF.

CDR3 sequence: CASSLLGYTGELFF. CDR3 coding DNA: TGTGCCAGCAGCTTACTAGGGTACACCGGGGAGCTGTTTTTT. This chain links TRBV7-2 with TRBJ2-2; D remains ambiguous. Per the germline V gene, CDR1 is SGHTA and CDR2 is FQGNSA. Trimming shortened V by 2 bases and J by 3 bases, and 7 bases separated the two germline ends. The CDR3 spans 14 residues. The whole variable domain, remainder taken from reference TRBV7-2 and TRBJ2-2, is GAGVSQSPSNKVTEKGKDVELRCDPISGHTALYWYRQSLGQGLEFLIYFQGNSAPDKSGLPSDRFSAERTGGSVSTLTIQRTQQEDSAVYLCASSLLGYTGELFFGEGSRLTVL.

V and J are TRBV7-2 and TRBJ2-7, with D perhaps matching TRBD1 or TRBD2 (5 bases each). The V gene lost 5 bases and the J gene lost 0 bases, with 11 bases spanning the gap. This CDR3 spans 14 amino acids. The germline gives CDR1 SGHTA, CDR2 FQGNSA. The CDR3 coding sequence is TGTGCCAGCAGCCTCGACAGCGGCTCCTACGAGCAGTACTTC. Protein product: CASSLDSGSYEQYF.

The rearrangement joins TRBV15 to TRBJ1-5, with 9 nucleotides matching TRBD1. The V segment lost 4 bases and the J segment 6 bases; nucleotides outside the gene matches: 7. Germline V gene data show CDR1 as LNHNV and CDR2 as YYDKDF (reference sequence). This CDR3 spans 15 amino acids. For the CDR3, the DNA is TGTGCCACCAGCATTGGGACAGGGAGGACTCAGCCCCAGCATTTT. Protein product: CATSIGTGRTQPQHF.

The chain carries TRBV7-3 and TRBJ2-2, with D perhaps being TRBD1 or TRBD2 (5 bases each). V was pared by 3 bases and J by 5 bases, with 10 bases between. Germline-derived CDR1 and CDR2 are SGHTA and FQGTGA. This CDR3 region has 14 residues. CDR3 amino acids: CASSFGTGTGELFF. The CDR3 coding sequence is TGTGCCAGCAGCTTCGGGACCGGGACCGGGGAGCTGTTTTTT.

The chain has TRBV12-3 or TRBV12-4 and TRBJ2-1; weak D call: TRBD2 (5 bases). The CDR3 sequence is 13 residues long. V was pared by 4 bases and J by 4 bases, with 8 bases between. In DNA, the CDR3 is TGTGCCAGCAGTTCGCGGAGGTACAATGAGCAGTTCTTC. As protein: CASSSRRYNEQFF.

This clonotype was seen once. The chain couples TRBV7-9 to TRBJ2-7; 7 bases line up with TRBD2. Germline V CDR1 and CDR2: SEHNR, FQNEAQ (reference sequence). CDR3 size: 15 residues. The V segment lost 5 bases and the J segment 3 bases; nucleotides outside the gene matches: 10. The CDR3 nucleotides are TGTGCCAGCAGCCCGTGGGGGAGGGCCAGCTACGAGCAGTACTTC. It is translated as CASSPWGRASYEQYF.

In nucleotides, the CDR3 is TGTGCCAGCAGCACCCGGACATTTAACTATGGCTACACCTTC. This encodes CASSTRTFNYGYTF. The chain employs TRBV12-3 or TRBV12-4 and TRBJ1-2, with D possibly matching TRBD1 (5 bases). The CDR3 has 14 residues. V dropped 6 bases and J dropped 1 base, with 12 bases sitting between them.

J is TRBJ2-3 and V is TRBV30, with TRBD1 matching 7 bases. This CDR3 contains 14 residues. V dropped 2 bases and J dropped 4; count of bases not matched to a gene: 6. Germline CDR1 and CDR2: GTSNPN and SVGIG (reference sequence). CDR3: CAWSRGGRSDTQYF. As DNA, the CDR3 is TGTGCCTGGAGTAGAGGGGGCCGGTCAGATACGCAGTATTTT. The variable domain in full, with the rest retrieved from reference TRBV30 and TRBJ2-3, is SQTIHQWPATLVQPVGSPLSLECTVEGTSNPNLYWYRQAAGRGLQLLFYSVGIGQISSEVPQNLSASRPQDRQFILSSKKLLLSDSGFYLCAWSRGGRSDTQYFGPGTRLTVL.

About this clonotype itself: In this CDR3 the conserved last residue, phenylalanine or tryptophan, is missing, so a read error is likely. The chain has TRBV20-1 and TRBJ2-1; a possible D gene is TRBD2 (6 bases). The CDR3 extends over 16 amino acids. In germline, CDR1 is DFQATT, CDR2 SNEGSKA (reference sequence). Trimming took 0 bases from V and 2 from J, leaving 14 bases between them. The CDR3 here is CSARDPAGKAYNEQFL. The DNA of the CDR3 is TGCAGTGCTAGAGATCCCGCGGGGAAAGCCTACAATGAGCAGTTCCTC.

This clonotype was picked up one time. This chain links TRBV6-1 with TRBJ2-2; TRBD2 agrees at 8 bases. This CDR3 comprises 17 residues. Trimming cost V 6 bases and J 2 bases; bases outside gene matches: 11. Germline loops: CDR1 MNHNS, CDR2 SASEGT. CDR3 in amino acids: CASRLLTSGDNTGELFF. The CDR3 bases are TGTGCCAGCAGACTCCTCACTAGCGGAGATAACACCGGGGAGCTGTTTTTT.

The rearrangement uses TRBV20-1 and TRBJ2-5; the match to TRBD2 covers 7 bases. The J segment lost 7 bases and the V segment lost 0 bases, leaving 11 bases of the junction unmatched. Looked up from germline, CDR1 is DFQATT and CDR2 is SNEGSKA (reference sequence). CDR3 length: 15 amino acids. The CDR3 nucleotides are TGCAGTGCTAGAGATGGGAGGGGATCTTCATGGACCCAGTACTTC. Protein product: CSARDGRGSSWTQYF.

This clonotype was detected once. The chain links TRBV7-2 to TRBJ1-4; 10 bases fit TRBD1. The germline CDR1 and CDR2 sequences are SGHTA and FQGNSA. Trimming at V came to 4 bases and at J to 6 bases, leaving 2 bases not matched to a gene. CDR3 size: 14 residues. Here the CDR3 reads CASSSDRGDEKLFF. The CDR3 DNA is TGTGCCAGCAGCTCGGACAGGGGGGATGAAAAACTGTTTTTT.

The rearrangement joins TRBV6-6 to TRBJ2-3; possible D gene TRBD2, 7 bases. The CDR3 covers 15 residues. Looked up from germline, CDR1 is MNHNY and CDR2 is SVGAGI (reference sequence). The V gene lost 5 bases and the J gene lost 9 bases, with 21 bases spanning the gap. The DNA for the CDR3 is TGTGCCAGCAGTCCGACTGGGGGGGCCAGTGGGACGCAGTATTTT. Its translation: CASSPTGGASGTQYF.

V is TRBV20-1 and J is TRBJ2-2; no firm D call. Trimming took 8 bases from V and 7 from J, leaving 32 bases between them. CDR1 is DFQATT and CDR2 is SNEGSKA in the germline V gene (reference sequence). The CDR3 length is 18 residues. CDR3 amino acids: CSPFNRLNQTAFSGELFF. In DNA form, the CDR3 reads TGCAGTCCCTTCAACCGCCTTAACCAGACGGCCTTCAGCGGGGAGCTGTTTTTT.